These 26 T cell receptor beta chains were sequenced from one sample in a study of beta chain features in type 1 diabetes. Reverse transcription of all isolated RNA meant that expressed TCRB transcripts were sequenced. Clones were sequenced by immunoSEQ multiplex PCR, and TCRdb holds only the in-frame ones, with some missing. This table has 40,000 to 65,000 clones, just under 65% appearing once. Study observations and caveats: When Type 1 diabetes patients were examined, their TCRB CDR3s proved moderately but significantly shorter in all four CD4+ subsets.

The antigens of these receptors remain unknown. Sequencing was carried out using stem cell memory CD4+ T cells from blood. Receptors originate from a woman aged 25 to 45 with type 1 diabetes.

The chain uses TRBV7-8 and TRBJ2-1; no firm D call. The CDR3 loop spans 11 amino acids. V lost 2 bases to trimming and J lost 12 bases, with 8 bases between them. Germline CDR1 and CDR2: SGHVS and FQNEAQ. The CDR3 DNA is TGTGCCAGCAGCTTAAAACTACTGCAGTTCTTC. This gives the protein CASSLKLLQFF.

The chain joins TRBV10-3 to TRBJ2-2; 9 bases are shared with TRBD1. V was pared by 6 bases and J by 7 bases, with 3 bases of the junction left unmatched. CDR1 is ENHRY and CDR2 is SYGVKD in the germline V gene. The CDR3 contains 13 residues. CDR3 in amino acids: CAIRQGADGELFF. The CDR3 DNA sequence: TGTGCCATCAGACAGGGGGCCGACGGGGAGCTGTTTTTT.

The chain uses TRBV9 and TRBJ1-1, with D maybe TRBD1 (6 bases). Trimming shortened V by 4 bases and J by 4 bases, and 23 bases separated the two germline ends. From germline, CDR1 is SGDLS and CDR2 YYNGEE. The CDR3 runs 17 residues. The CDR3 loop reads CASSSGQWGYMTTEAFF. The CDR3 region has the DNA TGTGCCAGCAGCTCCGGACAGTGGGGGTATATGACCACTGAAGCTTTCTTT.

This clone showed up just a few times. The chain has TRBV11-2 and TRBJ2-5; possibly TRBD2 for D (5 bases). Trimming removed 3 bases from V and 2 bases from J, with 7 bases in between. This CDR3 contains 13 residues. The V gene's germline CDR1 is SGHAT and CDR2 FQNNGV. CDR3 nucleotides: TGTGCCAGCAGCTTTAGCGATCAAGAGACCCAGTACTTC. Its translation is CASSFSDQETQYF. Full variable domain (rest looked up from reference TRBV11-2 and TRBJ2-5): EAGVAQSPRYKIIEKRQSVAFWCNPISGHATLYWYQQILGQGPKLLIQFQNNGVVDDSQLPKDRFSAERLKGVDSTLKIQPAKLEDSAVYLCASSFSDQETQYFGPGTRLLVL.

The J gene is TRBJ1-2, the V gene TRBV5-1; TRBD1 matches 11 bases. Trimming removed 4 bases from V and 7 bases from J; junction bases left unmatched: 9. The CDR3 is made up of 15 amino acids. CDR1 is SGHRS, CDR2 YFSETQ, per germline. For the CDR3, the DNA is TGCGCCAGCAGCGGGACAGGGGGAGCAGCTAGTGGCTACACCTTC. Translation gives CASSGTGGAASGYTF.

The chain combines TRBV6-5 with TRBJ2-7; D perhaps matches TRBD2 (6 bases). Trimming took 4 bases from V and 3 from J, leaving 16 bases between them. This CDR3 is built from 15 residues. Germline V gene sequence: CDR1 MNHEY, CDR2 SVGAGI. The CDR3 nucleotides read TGTGCCAGCAGTTCCCAGCCGGGACTTTTCTACGAGCAGTACTTC. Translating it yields CASSSQPGLFYEQYF.

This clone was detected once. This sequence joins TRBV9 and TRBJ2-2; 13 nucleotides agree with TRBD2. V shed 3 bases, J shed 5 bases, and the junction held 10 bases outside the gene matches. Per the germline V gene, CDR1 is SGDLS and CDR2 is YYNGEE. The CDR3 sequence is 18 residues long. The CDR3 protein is CASSAQTSGGGGTGELFF. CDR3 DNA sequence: TGTGCCAGCAGCGCCCAAACTAGCGGGGGGGGTGGGACCGGGGAGCTGTTTTTT.

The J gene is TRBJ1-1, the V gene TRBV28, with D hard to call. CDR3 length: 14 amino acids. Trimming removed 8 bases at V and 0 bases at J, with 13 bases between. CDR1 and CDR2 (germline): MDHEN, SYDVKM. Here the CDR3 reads CASPGAGMNTEAFF. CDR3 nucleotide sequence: TGTGCCAGCCCCGGCGCAGGCATGAACACTGAAGCTTTCTTT.

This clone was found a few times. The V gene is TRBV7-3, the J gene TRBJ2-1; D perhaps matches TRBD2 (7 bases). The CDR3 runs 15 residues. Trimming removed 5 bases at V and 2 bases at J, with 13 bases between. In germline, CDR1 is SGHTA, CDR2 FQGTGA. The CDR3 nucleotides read TGTGCCAGCAGCCTTAAGGGGGGGACCTACAATGAGCAGTTCTTC. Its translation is CASSLKGGTYNEQFF.

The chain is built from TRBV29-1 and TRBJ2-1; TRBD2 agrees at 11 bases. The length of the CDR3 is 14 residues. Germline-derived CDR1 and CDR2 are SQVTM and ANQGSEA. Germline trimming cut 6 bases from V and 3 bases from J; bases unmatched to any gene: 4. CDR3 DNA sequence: TGCAGCGTCTTAACTAGCGGGAGCTACAATGAGCAGTTCTTC. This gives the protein CSVLTSGSYNEQFF.

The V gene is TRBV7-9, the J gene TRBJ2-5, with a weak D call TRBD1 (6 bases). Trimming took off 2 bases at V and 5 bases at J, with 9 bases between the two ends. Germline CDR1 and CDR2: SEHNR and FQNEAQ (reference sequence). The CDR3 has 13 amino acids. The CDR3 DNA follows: TGTGCCAGCAGCTTACAGGGGTGGGAGACCCAGTACTTC. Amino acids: CASSLQGWETQYF.

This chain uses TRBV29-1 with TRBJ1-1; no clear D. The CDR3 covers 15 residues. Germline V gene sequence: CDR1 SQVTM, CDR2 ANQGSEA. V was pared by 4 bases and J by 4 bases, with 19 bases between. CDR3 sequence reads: CSVVWTHLGSTEAFF. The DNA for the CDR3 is TGCAGCGTTGTCTGGACTCACCTAGGGAGCACTGAAGCTTTCTTT. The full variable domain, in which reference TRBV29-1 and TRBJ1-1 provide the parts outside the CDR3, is SAVISQKPSRDICQRGTSLTIQCQVDSQVTMMFWYRQQPGQSLTLIATANQGSEATYESGFVIDKFPISRPNLTFSTLTVSNMSPEDSSIYLCSVVWTHLGSTEAFFGQGTRLTVV.

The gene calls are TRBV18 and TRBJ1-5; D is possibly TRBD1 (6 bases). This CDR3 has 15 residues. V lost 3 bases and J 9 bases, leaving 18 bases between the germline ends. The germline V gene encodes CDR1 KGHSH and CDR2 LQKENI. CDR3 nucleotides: TGTGCCAGCTCACCGGGCGACAGGCAAGCCAGGCCCCAGCATTTT. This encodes CASSPGDRQARPQHF.

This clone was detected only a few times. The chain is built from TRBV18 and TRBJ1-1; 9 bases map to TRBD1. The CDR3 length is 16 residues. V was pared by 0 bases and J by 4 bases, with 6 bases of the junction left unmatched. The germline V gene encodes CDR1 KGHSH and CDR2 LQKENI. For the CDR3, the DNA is TGTGCCAGCTCACCACCTCAGGACAGGGGAATCACTGAAGCTTTCTTT. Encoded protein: CASSPPQDRGITEAFF.

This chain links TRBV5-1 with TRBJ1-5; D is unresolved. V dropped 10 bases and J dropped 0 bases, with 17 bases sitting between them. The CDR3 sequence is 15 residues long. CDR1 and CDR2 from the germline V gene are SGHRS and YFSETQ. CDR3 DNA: TGCGCCTCTCGCCGGAGCGGGGATAGCAATCAGCCCCAGCATTTT. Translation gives CASRRSGDSNQPQHF.

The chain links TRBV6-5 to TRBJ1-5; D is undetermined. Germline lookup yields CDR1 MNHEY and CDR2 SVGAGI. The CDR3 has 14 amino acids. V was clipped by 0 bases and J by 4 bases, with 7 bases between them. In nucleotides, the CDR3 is TGTGCCAGCAGTTACTCGAGGGTAAATCAGCCCCAGCATTTT. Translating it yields CASSYSRVNQPQHF.

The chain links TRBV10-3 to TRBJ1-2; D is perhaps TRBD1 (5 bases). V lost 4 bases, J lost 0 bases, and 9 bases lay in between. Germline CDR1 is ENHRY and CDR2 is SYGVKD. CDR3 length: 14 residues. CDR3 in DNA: TGTGCCATCAGTGGACAGAGAGCTAACTATGGCTACACCTTC. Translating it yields CAISGQRANYGYTF.

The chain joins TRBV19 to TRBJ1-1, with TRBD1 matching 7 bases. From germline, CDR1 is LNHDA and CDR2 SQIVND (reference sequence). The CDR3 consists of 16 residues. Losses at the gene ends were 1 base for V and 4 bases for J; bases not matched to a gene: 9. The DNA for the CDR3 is TGTGCCAGTAGTATAGTTGACCCTGACAGGGCCACTGAAGCTTTCTTT. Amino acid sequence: CASSIVDPDRATEAFF.

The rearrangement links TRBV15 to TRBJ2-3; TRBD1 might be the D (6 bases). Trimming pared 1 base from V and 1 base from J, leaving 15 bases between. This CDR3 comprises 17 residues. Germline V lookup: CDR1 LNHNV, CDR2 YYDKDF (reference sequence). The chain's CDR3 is CATSRGGQSFGTDTQYF. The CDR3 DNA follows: TGTGCCACCAGCAGAGGAGGACAGTCCTTTGGCACAGATACGCAGTATTTT.

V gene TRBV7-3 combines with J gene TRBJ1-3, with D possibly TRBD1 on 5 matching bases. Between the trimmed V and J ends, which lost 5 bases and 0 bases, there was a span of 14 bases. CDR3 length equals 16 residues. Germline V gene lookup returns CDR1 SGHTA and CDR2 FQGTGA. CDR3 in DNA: TGTGCCAGCAGCCCCTCGGGGGAGCCCTCTGGAAACACCATATATTTT. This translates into CASSPSGEPSGNTIYF.

The CDR3 region is CASSRRLAGEETQYF. The CDR3 coding sequence is TGTGCCAGCAGCCGTAGACTAGCGGGTGAAGAGACCCAGTACTTC. The chain employs TRBV7-8 and TRBJ2-5; 10 nucleotides align to TRBD2. The CDR3 has 15 residues. V was clipped by 5 bases and J by 3 bases; unmatched bases: 6. The germline V gene encodes CDR1 SGHVS and CDR2 FQNEAQ.

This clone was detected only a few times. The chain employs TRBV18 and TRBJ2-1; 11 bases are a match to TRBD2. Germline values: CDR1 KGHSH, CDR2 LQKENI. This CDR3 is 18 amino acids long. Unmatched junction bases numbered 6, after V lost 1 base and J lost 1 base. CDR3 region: CASSPLSRLAGSYNEQFF. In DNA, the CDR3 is TGTGCCAGCTCACCACTATCCCGACTAGCGGGATCCTACAATGAGCAGTTCTTC. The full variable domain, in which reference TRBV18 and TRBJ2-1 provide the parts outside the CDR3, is NAGVMQNPRHLVRRRGQEARLRCSPMKGHSHVYWYRQLPEEGLKFMVYLQKENIIDESGMPKERFSAEFPKEGPSILRIQQVVRGDSAAYFCASSPLSRLAGSYNEQFFGPGTRLTVL.

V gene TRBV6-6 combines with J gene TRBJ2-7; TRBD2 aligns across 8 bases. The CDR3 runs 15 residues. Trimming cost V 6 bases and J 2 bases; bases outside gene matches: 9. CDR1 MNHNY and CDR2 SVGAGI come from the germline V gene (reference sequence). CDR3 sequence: CASRLSGSGTYEQYF. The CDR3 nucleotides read TGTGCCAGCAGGCTCAGCGGGAGCGGGACCTACGAGCAGTACTTC.

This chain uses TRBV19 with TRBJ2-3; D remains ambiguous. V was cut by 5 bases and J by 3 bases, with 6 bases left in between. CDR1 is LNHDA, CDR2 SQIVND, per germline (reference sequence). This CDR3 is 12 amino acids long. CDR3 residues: CASSPTTDTQYF. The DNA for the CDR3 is TGTGCCAGTAGTCCGACTACAGATACGCAGTATTTT.

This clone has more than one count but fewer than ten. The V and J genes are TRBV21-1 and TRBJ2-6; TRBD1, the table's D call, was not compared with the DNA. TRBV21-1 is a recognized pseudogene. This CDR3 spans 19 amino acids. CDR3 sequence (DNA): TGTGCCAGCAGCTCGTCCTCGACAGGAACCCCCTCTGGGGCCAACGTCCTGACTTTC. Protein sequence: CASSSSSTGTPSGANVLTF.

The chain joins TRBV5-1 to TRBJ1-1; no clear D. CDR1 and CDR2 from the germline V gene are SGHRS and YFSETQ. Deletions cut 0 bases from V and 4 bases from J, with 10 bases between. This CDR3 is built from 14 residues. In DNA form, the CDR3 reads TGCGCCAGCAGCTTGGACGGCACGGGCACTGAAGCTTTCTTT. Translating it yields CASSLDGTGTEAFF.